The entry below describes one TCR beta chain. Its antigen is unknown. PCR amplification relied on 60 Vbeta primers (plus 13 Jbeta primers). The data were produced by immunoSEQ multiplex PCR, yet TCRdb's version contains in-frame clones alone and is incomplete. The sample consists of approximately 160,000 clones, around 80% of them appearing once. These data come from a study of cytomegalovirus exposure and HLA in healthy donors. Overall study results and limits: According to an earlier analysis, most TCR beta V segments yielded productive rearrangements about 90% or about 30% of the time.

Trimming took 5 bases from V and 7 from J, leaving 15 bases between them. Germline-derived CDR1 and CDR2 are LNHDA and SQIVND (reference sequence). The CDR3 has 14 residues. The sequence was obtained from a man aged 35 to 55 in good health and CMV-seronegative. This sequence joins TRBV19 and TRBJ2-1; D is tentatively TRBD1 or TRBD2 (8 bases each). Sample: PBMCs. CDR3 loop: CASSVAGQENEQFF. In nucleotides, the CDR3 is TGTGCCAGTAGTGTAGCGGGACAGGAGAATGAGCAGTTCTTC.